This passage covers 27 T cell receptor beta chains from one sample sequenced in a study of molecular identifiers for immune sequencing clone quantification. TCRdb re-called the PCR reads through MiXCR, storing one row per CDR3 protein. The table includes roughly 630,000 distinct CDR3 sequences, about 25% detected once. The specimen sequenced was naive CD8+ T cells from blood, with Jurkat cell RNA spiked in. As for subset: FACS-sorted CD8+CD4-CCR7+CD45RA+ naive T cells. The receptors originated from a human donor in good health. Some libraries in this study had Jurkat cell RNA spiked in.

To note about this clonotype: A much larger clone sits a single nucleotide away, making a read error possible. The V and J genes are TRBV11-2 and TRBJ2-1; 9 bases align to TRBD2. The CDR3 sequence is 15 residues long. Trimming cost V 5 bases and J 5 bases; bases outside gene matches: 7. CDR1 is SGHAT and CDR2 is FQNNGV in the germline V gene. The CDR3 sequence: CASSVGTSSHNEQFF. The CDR3, as DNA: TGTGCCAGCAGCGTAGGGACTAGCAGCCACAATGAGCAGTTCTTC. Based on the CDR3 plus reference TRBV11-2 and TRBJ2-1, the full variable domain is EAGVAQSPRYKIIEKRQSVAFWCNPISGHATLYWYQQILGQGPKLLIQFQNNGVVDDSQLPKDRFSAERLKGVDSTLKIQPAKLEDSAVYLCASSVGTSSHNEQFFGPGTRLTVL.

In its sample, this clonotype was seen a few times. The chain combines TRBV7-6 with TRBJ2-1; 10 nucleotides agree with TRBD2. There are 17 residues in the CDR3. The germline V gene encodes CDR1 SGHVS and CDR2 FNYEAQ. V was clipped by 5 bases and J by 5 bases; unmatched bases: 12. This CDR3 reads CASSQLQAGGPNNEQFF. DNA for the CDR3: TGTGCCAGCAGCCAGCTTCAAGCGGGAGGGCCCAACAATGAGCAGTTCTTC.

Turning to this clonotype: Since a much larger clone is just one base distant, this may be a read error. This is likely a read error, given that the CDR3 carries no conserved phenylalanine or tryptophan at its end. The V gene is TRBV19, the J gene TRBJ2-3, with 7 nucleotides matching TRBD2. CDR1 and CDR2 from the germline V gene are LNHDA and SQIVND (reference sequence). The V and J ends lost 4 bases and 5 bases, in that order; junction bases with no gene match: 12. CDR3 length equals 16 residues. The CDR3 region has the DNA TGTGCCAGTAGTACCCCGGCTAGCGGCTCACAAGATACGCAGTATGTT. Encoded protein: CASSTPASGSQDTQYV.

This clonotype was picked up a small number of times. V usage is TRBV20-1 and J usage is TRBJ2-7; D uncertain. Trimming cost V 3 bases and J 1 base, with 10 bases left between them. The germline V gene encodes CDR1 DFQATT and CDR2 SNEGSKA (reference sequence). This CDR3 is built from 13 residues. The CDR3 sequence is CSARSGHSYEQYF. Written as DNA, the CDR3 is TGCAGTGCTAGGAGTGGCCATTCCTACGAGCAGTACTTC.

This clonotype was detected only a few times. A read error may produce the germline difference seen at one junction end. The rearrangement links TRBV12-3 or TRBV12-4 to TRBJ1-1, with 11 nucleotides matching TRBD1. The CDR3 contains 15 residues. CDR3 amino acids: CASNLRTGGFTEAFF. In DNA, the CDR3 is TGTGCCAGCAATTTAAGGACAGGGGGCTTCACTGAAGCTTTCTTT.

This chain uses TRBV28 with TRBJ1-5; 7 nucleotides line up with TRBD1. Germline V gene sequence: CDR1 MDHEN, CDR2 SYDVKM. This CDR3 contains 14 residues. Losses at the gene ends were 6 bases for V and 5 bases for J; bases not matched to a gene: 7. Here the CDR3 reads CASSLDRVDQPQHF. CDR3 DNA sequence: TGTGCCAGCAGCCTCGACAGGGTGGATCAGCCCCAGCATTTT.

V and J are TRBV30 and TRBJ2-3; D is unresolved. V lost 4 bases and J 1 base, leaving 9 bases between the germline ends. Germline lookup yields CDR1 GTSNPN and CDR2 SVGIG (reference sequence). This CDR3 spans 13 amino acids. The CDR3 sequence is CAWTSLGTDTQYF. Here the CDR3 DNA reads TGTGCCTGGACTTCACTGGGCACAGATACGCAGTATTTT.

A note on this clonotype: An end of the junction does not agree with germline; a read error may underlie this. V usage is TRBV7-9 and J usage is TRBJ2-2, with TRBD1 identical over 9 bases. The CDR3 extends over 16 amino acids. Germline V CDR1 and CDR2: SEHNR, FQNEAQ (reference sequence). CDR3 sequence: CASSPGQGMNSGELFF. DNA of the CDR3: TGTGCCAGCAGCCCCGGACAGGGGATGAACTCCGGGGAGCTGTTTTTT.

This clonotype was recorded a few times. This chain connects TRBV29-1 to TRBJ1-1, with TRBD1 matching 11 bases. This CDR3 spans 15 amino acids. Per germline, CDR1 SQVTM and CDR2 ANQGSEA. With V trimmed by 0 bases and J by 4 bases, 4 bases remained unmatched. CDR3 nucleotide sequence: TGCAGCGTTGAAGAGTTCGGGACAGGGGGCACTGAAGCTTTCTTT. As protein: CSVEEFGTGGTEAFF.

This clonotype was recorded a few times. The chain combines TRBV28 with TRBJ2-7; a possible D gene is TRBD2 (7 bases). The CDR3 extends over 14 amino acids. Germline lookup yields CDR1 MDHEN and CDR2 SYDVKM. The germline V and J ends were trimmed by 7 bases and 3 bases, with 16 bases remaining between them. CDR3 in amino acids: CASTIRRGLYEQYF. As DNA, the CDR3 is TGTGCCAGCACCATCCGGCGGGGGCTCTACGAGCAGTACTTC.

This clonotype was picked up a small number of times. The rearrangement uses TRBV2 and TRBJ2-7, with a weak D call TRBD2 (7 bases). Trimming shortened V by 8 bases and J by 4 bases, and 15 bases separated the two germline ends. The CDR3 contains 13 residues. CDR1 and CDR2 from the germline V gene are SNHLY and FYNNEI. The CDR3 bases are TGTGCCAGCCTCCCCGGGGGGCTTTACGAGCAGTACTTC. As protein: CASLPGGLYEQYF.

The chain links TRBV4-3 to TRBJ2-2; 9 bases are a match to TRBD1. The CDR3 runs to 16 residues. CDR1 and CDR2 from the germline V gene are LGHNA and YSLEER. The J segment lost 5 bases and the V segment lost 3 bases, leaving 7 bases of the junction unmatched. The CDR3 here is CASSQAGTGRTGELFF. The CDR3 region has the DNA TGCGCCAGCAGCCAGGCCGGGACAGGGCGGACCGGGGAGCTGTTTTTT.

There are a few counts of this clonotype. The chain recombines TRBV27 with TRBJ1-5; the match to TRBD1 covers 7 bases. J lost 2 bases, V lost 6 bases, and 1 base had no gene match. Per the germline V gene, CDR1 is MNHEY and CDR2 is SMNVEV (reference sequence). The length of the CDR3 is 13 residues. The CDR3 region has the DNA TGTGCCAGCAGCGGGACAGGCAATCAGCCCCAGCATTTT. Its translation is CASSGTGNQPQHF.

In regard to this clonotype: One junction end does not reproduce the germline sequence, and a read error may be involved. The rearrangement uses TRBV6-6 and TRBJ2-5; D perhaps matches TRBD2 (6 bases). CDR1 is MNHNY, CDR2 SVGAGI, per germline (reference sequence). The CDR3 loop spans 13 amino acids. CDR3 sequence (DNA): TGTGCCAGCAGCGACTGGGGGGAAGACACCCAGTACTTT. Translation: CASSDWGEDTQYF.

To note about this clonotype: The CDR3 ends on some other residue instead of the conserved phenylalanine or tryptophan, so this is likely a read error. The chain carries TRBV12-3 or TRBV12-4 and TRBJ1-5; TRBD1 matches 7 bases. This CDR3 region has 15 residues. Unmatched junction bases numbered 12, after V lost 5 bases and J lost 8 bases. CDR3 loop: CASSLSGFQGEPQHL. CDR3 in DNA: TGTGCCAGCAGTCTGAGCGGATTCCAGGGGGAGCCCCAGCATCTT.

V and J are TRBV4-3 and TRBJ2-7; 11 bases agree with TRBD2. Trimming took 3 bases from V and 0 from J; bases not matched to a gene: 1. The CDR3 spans 15 residues. The germline CDR1 and CDR2 sequences are LGHNA and YSLEER. CDR3 nucleotides: TGCGCCAGCAGCCAGACTAGCGGGGACTCCTACGAGCAGTACTTC. Residues: CASSQTSGDSYEQYF.

This clonotype was counted at least ten times. This chain links TRBV27 with TRBJ2-1; either TRBD1 or TRBD2 may supply D (6 bases each). CDR3 length: 12 residues. V was pared by 7 bases and J by 6 bases, with 10 bases between. Germline CDR1 MNHEY, CDR2 SMNVEV (reference sequence). The chain's CDR3 is CASKEGGNEQFF. Here the CDR3 DNA reads TGTGCCAGCAAGGAGGGGGGCAATGAGCAGTTCTTC.

Points on this clonotype: This sequence may be a read error, since a much larger clone differs from it by one base. This rearrangement joins TRBV28 to TRBJ2-2; the D gene is possibly TRBD1 (5 bases). The CDR3 is 18 residues long. Trimming cost V 6 bases and J 6 bases, with 26 bases left between them. Germline values: CDR1 MDHEN, CDR2 SYDVKM. CDR3 nucleotide sequence: TGTGCCAGCAGCCAGACAGCCTGGGTATCCCCCAGCGCCGGGGAGCTGTTTTTT. As protein: CASSQTAWVSPSAGELFF. The full variable domain, completed using reference TRBV28 and TRBJ2-2, is DVKVTQSSRYLVKRTGEKVFLECVQDMDHENMFWYRQDPGLGLRLIYFSYDVKMKEKGDIPEGYSVSREKKERFSLILESASTNQTSMYLCASSQTAWVSPSAGELFFGEGSRLTVL.

This clonotype occurred many times. This sequence joins TRBV28 and TRBJ2-3; TRBD1 or TRBD2 may be the D gene (5 bases each). Trimming removed 4 bases at V and 0 bases at J, with 14 bases between. The CDR3 extends over 16 amino acids. CDR1 and CDR2 from the germline V gene are MDHEN and SYDVKM. The CDR3 DNA follows: TGTGCCAGCAGTTCTACCGGGACCCGTAGCACAGATACGCAGTATTTT. Translated, it gives CASSSTGTRSTDTQYF.

For this clonotype: This sequence may be a read error, since a much larger clone differs from it by one base. The rearrangement uses TRBV14 and TRBJ2-7, with a tentative D call TRBD1 (6 bases). Germline lookup yields CDR1 SGHDN and CDR2 FVKESK. The CDR3 spans 13 residues. In nucleotides, the CDR3 is TGTGCCGGCAGCCCACAGGGTTACGGCGAGCAGTACTTC. Translating it yields CAGSPQGYGEQYF.

The chain combines TRBV9 with TRBJ2-1; D is ambiguous. Germline V gene sequence: CDR1 SGDLS, CDR2 YYNGEE. The V end lost 3 bases, the J end lost 8 bases, and 18 bases lay between the germline ends. The CDR3 is 15 amino acids. The CDR3 DNA reads as TGTGCCAGCAGCGGACGACGGGCTAGTGACGATGAGCAGTTCTTC. Amino acid sequence: CASSGRRASDDEQFF.

The V call is TRBV4-1, the J call TRBJ2-7; a weak D match, TRBD1 (5 bases). Germline V CDR1 and CDR2: MGHRA, YSYEKL. CDR3 size: 18 residues. Trimming pared 1 base from V and 5 bases from J, leaving 24 bases between. This CDR3 is CASSQGLGQGPTRDEQYF. As DNA, the CDR3 is TGCGCCAGCAGCCAAGGGTTAGGGCAGGGCCCTACTCGGGACGAGCAGTACTTC.

The chain has TRBV30 and TRBJ1-5; D remains ambiguous. This CDR3 spans 12 amino acids. The germline CDR1 and CDR2 sequences are GTSNPN and SVGIG (reference sequence). Between the trimmed V and J ends, which lost 3 bases and 7 bases, there was a span of 10 bases. The DNA for the CDR3 is TGTGCCTGGAGGACCCCCCAGCAGCCCCAGCATTTT. This gives the protein CAWRTPQQPQHF.

This chain connects TRBV7-9 to TRBJ2-3; TRBD2 matches at 12 bases. Looked up from germline, CDR1 is SEHNR and CDR2 is FQNEAQ (reference sequence). Trimming removed 5 bases from V and 2 bases from J; junction bases left unmatched: 29. There are 24 residues in the CDR3. CDR3 sequence: CASSVLKIGGELAGGLGYTDTQYF. For the CDR3, the DNA is TGTGCCAGCAGCGTACTAAAGATAGGTGGAGAACTAGCGGGAGGTTTGGGTTACACAGATACGCAGTATTTT.

Notes on this clonotype: This CDR3 fails to terminate in the conserved phenylalanine or tryptophan, so it likely reflects a read error. The chain combines TRBV5-3 with TRBJ2-7; 9 positions agree with TRBD2. TRBV5-3 is an ORF, with its function uncertain. CDR3 length equals 14 residues. The J segment lost 3 bases and the V segment lost 8 bases, leaving 9 bases of the junction unmatched. The CDR3 nucleotides read TGTGCCAGCAGGCTAAGCGGGGGGAGCTACGAGCAGTACCTC. It codes for CASRLSGGSYEQYL.

V usage is TRBV7-3 and J usage is TRBJ2-2; TRBD2 aligns across 12 bases. CDR1 and CDR2 from the germline V gene are SGHTA and FQGTGA. The junction had 7 bases not matched to a gene; V was cut back by 8 bases and J by 6 bases. The CDR3 spans 15 residues. The chain's CDR3 is CASSTSGSAAGELFF. The CDR3 DNA reads TGTGCCAGCTCGACTAGCGGGAGCGCTGCCGGGGAGCTGTTTTTT.

The V call is TRBV30, the J call TRBJ2-5; maybe TRBD1 (7 bases). V gave up 5 bases and J gave up 1 base, with 17 bases separating them. The V gene's germline CDR1 is GTSNPN and CDR2 SVGIG (reference sequence). The CDR3 is 15 amino acids. In DNA form, the CDR3 reads TGTGCCTGGGCTAACTACAGGGGAGGCCAAGAGACCCAGTACTTC. Translated: CAWANYRGGQETQYF.